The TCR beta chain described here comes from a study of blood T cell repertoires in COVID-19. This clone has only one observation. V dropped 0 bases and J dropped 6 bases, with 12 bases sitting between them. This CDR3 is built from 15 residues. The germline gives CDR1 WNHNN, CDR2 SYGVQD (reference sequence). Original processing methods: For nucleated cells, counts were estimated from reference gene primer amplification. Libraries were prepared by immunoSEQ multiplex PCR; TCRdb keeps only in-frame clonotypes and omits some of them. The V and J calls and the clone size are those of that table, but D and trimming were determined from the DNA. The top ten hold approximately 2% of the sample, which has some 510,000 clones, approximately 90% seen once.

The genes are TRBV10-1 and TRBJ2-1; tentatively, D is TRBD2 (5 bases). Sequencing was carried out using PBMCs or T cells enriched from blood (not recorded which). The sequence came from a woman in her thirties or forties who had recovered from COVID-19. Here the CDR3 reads CASSESGGPPNEQFF. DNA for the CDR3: TGCGCCAGCAGTGAGTCAGGCGGGCCCCCCAATGAGCAGTTCTTC.